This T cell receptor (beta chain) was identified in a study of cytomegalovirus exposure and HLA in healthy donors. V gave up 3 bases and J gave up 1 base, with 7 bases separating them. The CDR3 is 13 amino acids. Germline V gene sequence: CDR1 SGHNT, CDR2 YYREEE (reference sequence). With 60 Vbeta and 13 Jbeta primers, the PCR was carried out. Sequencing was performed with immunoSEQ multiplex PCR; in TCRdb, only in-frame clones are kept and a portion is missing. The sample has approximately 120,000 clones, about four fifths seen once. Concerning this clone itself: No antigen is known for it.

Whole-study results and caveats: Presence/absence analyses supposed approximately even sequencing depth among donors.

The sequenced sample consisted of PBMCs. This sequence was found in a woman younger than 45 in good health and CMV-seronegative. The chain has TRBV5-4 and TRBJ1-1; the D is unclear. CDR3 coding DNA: TGTGCCAGCAGCTCCCCTAAGAACACTGAAGCTTTCTTT. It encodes CASSSPKNTEAFF.